The 16 T cell receptor beta chains presented below share a single source sample, sequenced in a study of blood T cell repertoires in COVID-19. TCRdb's table, derived via immunoSEQ multiplex PCR, lists solely in-frame clones and lacks some. This sample has 150,000 to 200,000 clones, with around 90% found just once. The sequenced sample consisted of peripheral blood. All receptors derive from a human donor in a cohort sampled during active COVID-19.

This sequence joins TRBV5-1 and TRBJ2-7; 7 bases align to TRBD1. V shed 2 bases, J shed 2 bases, and the junction held 7 bases outside the gene matches. CDR1 and CDR2 from the germline V gene are SGHRS and YFSETQ. The CDR3 is made up of 15 amino acids. CDR3 coding DNA: TGCGCCAGCAGCTTAATTGCGGACAGGACCTACGAGCAGTACTTC. This translates into CASSLIADRTYEQYF. The full variable domain, its missing parts supplied by reference TRBV5-1 and TRBJ2-7, is KAGVTQTPRYLIKTRGQQVTLSCSPISGHRSVSWYQQTPGQGLQFLFEYFSETQRNKGNFPGRFSGRQFSNSRSEMNVSTLELGDSALYLCASSLIADRTYEQYFGPGTRLTVT.

V is TRBV2 and J is TRBJ2-1; TRBD2 matches at 9 bases. CDR3 length: 12 amino acids. Germline values: CDR1 SNHLY, CDR2 FYNNEI. V lost 4 bases and J lost 16; bases outside the gene matches: 8. The CDR3 bases are TGTGCCAGCAGTGTGGGTAGCGGGGGCCCATTCTTC. Translated, it gives CASSVGSGGPFF.

The rearrangement links TRBV2 to TRBJ2-3; weak D call: TRBD1 (6 bases). Germline V gives CDR1 SNHLY, CDR2 FYNNEI. Trimming left V 4 bases short and J 1 base short, with 12 bases between. The CDR3 runs to 15 residues. Here the CDR3 reads CASSAGRGGTDTQYF. The CDR3 DNA follows: TGTGCCAGCAGTGCTGGCAGGGGAGGCACAGATACGCAGTATTTT. Full variable domain (rest looked up from reference TRBV2 and TRBJ2-3): EPEVTQTPSHQVTQMGQEVILRCVPISNHLYFYWYRQILGQKVEFLVSFYNNEISEKSEIFDDQFSVERPDGSNFTLKIRSTKLEDSAMYFCASSAGRGGTDTQYFGPGTRLTVL.

This clone was detected only a few times. The chain has TRBV7-9 and TRBJ1-3; perhaps TRBD1 as D (6 bases). Germline values: CDR1 SEHNR, CDR2 FQNEAQ (reference sequence). V was trimmed by 5 bases and J by 6 bases, leaving 17 bases between them. The CDR3 runs to 15 residues. The CDR3 coding sequence is TGTGCCAGCAGCAAAGGAACTGGACAGCTAAACACCATATATTTT. This gives the protein CASSKGTGQLNTIYF.

V and J are TRBV19 and TRBJ1-1; D is uncertain. The CDR3 has 18 residues. V was shortened by 2 bases and J by 0 bases, with 19 bases between the two germline ends. CDR1 LNHDA and CDR2 SQIVND come from the germline V gene (reference sequence). CDR3 sequence reads: CASSIPVHSGSMNTEAFF. The CDR3 DNA reads TGTGCCAGTAGTATACCCGTTCATTCGGGGTCTATGAACACTGAAGCTTTCTTT.

The V call is TRBV28, the J call TRBJ2-7, with 7 positions matching TRBD2. J lost 0 bases, V lost 4 bases, and 9 bases had no gene match. CDR3 length equals 16 residues. Germline CDR1 and CDR2: MDHEN and SYDVKM. CDR3 region: CASSWDYSFGSYEQYF. The CDR3 DNA follows: TGTGCCAGCAGTTGGGACTACTCTTTTGGCTCCTACGAGCAGTACTTC.

As DNA, the CDR3 is TGTGCCAGCAGCAAGATGACAGGGTCCCATGGCTACACCTTC. Its protein product is CASSKMTGSHGYTF. J is TRBJ1-2 and V is TRBV7-2; 7 bases align to TRBD1. CDR3 length equals 14 residues. Germline assignment: CDR1 SGHTA and CDR2 FQGNSA. V dropped 5 bases and J dropped 6; count of bases not matched to a gene: 9.

CDR3 region: CASSQVAGGTDTQYF. The CDR3 nucleotides read TGCGCCAGCAGCCAAGTCGCTGGGGGGACAGATACGCAGTATTTT. The chain couples TRBV4-1 to TRBJ2-3; weak D call: TRBD2 (6 bases). V gave up 1 base and J gave up 3 bases, with 11 bases separating them. The CDR3 is 15 amino acids. Germline lookup yields CDR1 MGHRA and CDR2 YSYEKL.

V gene TRBV29-1 combines with J gene TRBJ2-6; possibly TRBD1 for D (5 bases). Trimming pared 7 bases from V and 2 bases from J, leaving 9 bases between. Per germline, CDR1 SQVTM and CDR2 ANQGSEA. This CDR3 region has 13 residues. CDR3 nucleotide sequence: TGCAGCGCCAGGGTAACTGGGGCCAACGTCCTGACTTTC. Protein sequence: CSARVTGANVLTF.

This clone was detected only once. V is TRBV6-4 and J is TRBJ1-4, with unresolved D. CDR3 size: 12 residues. Trimming cost V 2 bases and J 11 bases, with 9 bases left between them. Germline V gene data show CDR1 as MRHNA and CDR2 as SNTAGT. The CDR3 loop is CASSDQRGKLFF. In DNA form, the CDR3 reads TGTGCCAGCAGTGACCAGCGTGGGAAACTGTTTTTT.

The V call is TRBV28, the J call TRBJ1-5, with 8 bases matching TRBD1. Trimming cost V 5 bases and J 3 bases; bases outside gene matches: 6. The germline V gene has CDR1 MDHEN and CDR2 SYDVKM. The CDR3 loop spans 15 amino acids. The CDR3: CASSPPTGDNQPQHF. The CDR3, as DNA: TGTGCCAGCAGTCCACCGACAGGGGACAATCAGCCCCAGCATTTT.

V and J are TRBV5-1 and TRBJ2-3, with TRBD2 matching 12 bases. Germline V lookup: CDR1 SGHRS, CDR2 YFSETQ. Trimming at V came to 2 bases and at J to 2 bases, leaving 12 bases not matched to a gene. The CDR3 is 19 residues long. The CDR3 DNA reads as TGCGCCAGCAGCTTCGGGCGTGGGCTAGCGGGGGGGACCACAGATACGCAGTATTTT. Translation: CASSFGRGLAGGTTDTQYF.

The J gene is TRBJ2-7, the V gene TRBV28, with 8 nucleotides matching TRBD2. This CDR3 has 17 amino acids. With 7 bases clipped from V and 0 bases from J, the junction kept 14 bases outside the gene matches. From germline, CDR1 is MDHEN and CDR2 SYDVKM. The CDR3 region is CASTPVGLAGSSYEQYF. CDR3 nucleotide sequence: TGTGCCAGCACCCCAGTAGGGCTAGCGGGTAGCTCCTACGAGCAGTACTTC.

Here the CDR3 DNA reads TGTGCCAGCAGCCCGGGACAGTATAATTCACCCCTCCACTTT. This codes for CASSPGQYNSPLHF. The gene calls are TRBV3-1 (or the pseudogene TRBV3-2) and TRBJ1-6; 7 nucleotides agree with TRBD1. Germline V gene sequence: CDR1 LGHDT, CDR2 YNNKEL (reference sequence). V lost 4 bases and J lost 4; bases outside the gene matches: 1. This CDR3 spans 14 amino acids.

This clone has a handful of counts. This chain links TRBV5-1 with TRBJ2-7; 9 nucleotides agree with TRBD1. V gave up 3 bases and J gave up 3 bases; unmatched junction bases: 4. This CDR3 comprises 14 residues. From germline, CDR1 is SGHRS and CDR2 YFSETQ. CDR3 protein: CASSWDRVNYEQYF. The DNA for the CDR3 is TGCGCCAGCAGCTGGGACAGGGTAAACTACGAGCAGTACTTC.

The rearrangement joins TRBV5-1 to TRBJ2-7; the match to TRBD2 covers 7 bases. Germline CDR1 reads SGHRS; CDR2 reads YFSETQ. This CDR3 contains 12 residues. The V and J ends lost 4 bases and 4 bases, in that order; junction bases with no gene match: 2. In nucleotides, the CDR3 is TGCGCCAGCAGCCCTAGCGGATACGAGCAGTACTTC. Translation gives CASSPSGYEQYF.